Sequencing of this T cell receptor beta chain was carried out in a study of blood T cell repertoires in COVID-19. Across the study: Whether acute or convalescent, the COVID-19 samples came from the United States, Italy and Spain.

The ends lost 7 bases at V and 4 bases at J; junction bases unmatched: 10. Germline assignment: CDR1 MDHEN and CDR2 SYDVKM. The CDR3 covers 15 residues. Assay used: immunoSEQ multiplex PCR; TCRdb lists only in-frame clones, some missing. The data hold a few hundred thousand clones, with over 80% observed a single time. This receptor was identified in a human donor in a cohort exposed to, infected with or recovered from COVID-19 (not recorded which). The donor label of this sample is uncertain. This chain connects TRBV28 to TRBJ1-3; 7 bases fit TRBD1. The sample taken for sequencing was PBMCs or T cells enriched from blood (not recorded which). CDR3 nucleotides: TGTGCCAGCAAAAAACAGGGGAGCACCGGAAACACCATATATTTT. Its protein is CASKKQGSTGNTIYF.